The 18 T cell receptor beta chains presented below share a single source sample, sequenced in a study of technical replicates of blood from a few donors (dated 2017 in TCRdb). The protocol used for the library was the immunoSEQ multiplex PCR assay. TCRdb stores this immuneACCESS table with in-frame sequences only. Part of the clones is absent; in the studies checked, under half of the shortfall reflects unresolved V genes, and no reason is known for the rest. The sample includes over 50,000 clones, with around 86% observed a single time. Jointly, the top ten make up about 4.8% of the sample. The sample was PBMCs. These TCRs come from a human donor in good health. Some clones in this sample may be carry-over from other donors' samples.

CDR3 nucleotides: TGCGCCAGCAGCTTGGGGGGCGGCCGCGGGACGAAAGCCTACGAGCAGTACTTC. Its translation: CASSLGGGRGTKAYEQYF. The chain couples TRBV5-1 to TRBJ2-7; weak D call: TRBD2 (6 bases). The V gene lost 0 bases and the J gene lost 2 bases, with 21 bases spanning the gap. CDR1 and CDR2 (germline): SGHRS, YFSETQ. CDR3 length: 18 amino acids.

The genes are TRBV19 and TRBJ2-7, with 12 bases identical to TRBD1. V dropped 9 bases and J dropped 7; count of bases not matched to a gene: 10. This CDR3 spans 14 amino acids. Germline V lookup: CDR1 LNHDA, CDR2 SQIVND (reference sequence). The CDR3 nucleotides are TGTGCCAGCAAACCGGGACAGGGGGCGAGTGAGCAGTACTTC. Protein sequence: CASKPGQGASEQYF.

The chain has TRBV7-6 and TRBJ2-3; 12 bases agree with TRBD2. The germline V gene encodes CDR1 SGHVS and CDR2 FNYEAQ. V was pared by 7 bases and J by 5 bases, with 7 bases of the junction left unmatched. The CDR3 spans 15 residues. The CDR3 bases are TGTGCCAGCACCTCTAGCGGGGGGGCGCAAGATACGCAGTATTTT. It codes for CASTSSGGAQDTQYF.

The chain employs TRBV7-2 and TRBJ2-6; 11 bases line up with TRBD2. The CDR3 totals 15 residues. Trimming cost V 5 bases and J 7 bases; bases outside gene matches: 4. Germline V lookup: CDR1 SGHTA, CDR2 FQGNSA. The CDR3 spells CASSHRLAGANVLTF. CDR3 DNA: TGTGCCAGCAGCCACCGACTAGCGGGAGCCAACGTCCTGACTTTC.

In DNA, the CDR3 is TGTGCCAGCAGTTTCTTAGACAGATGGAACACTGAAGCTTTCTTT. This encodes CASSFLDRWNTEAFF. This sequence joins TRBV27 and TRBJ1-1; D is perhaps TRBD1 (5 bases). Between the trimmed V and J ends, which lost 3 bases and 1 base, there was a span of 12 bases. This CDR3 contains 15 residues. Germline CDR1 MNHEY, CDR2 SMNVEV (reference sequence).

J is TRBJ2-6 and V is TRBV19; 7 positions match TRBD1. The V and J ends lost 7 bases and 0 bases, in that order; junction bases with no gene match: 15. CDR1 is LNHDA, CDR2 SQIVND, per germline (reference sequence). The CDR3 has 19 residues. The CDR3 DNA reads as TGTGCCAGTACCACCACTGCAGGGGGTCTCCTCTCTGGGGCCAACGTCCTGACTTTC. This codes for CASTTTAGGLLSGANVLTF.

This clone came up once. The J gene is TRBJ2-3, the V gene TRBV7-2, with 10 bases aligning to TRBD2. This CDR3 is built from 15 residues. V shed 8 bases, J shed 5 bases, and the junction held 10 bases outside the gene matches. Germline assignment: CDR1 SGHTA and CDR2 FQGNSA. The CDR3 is CASASLLAGRDTQYF. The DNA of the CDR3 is TGTGCCAGCGCTTCATTACTAGCGGGACGAGATACGCAGTATTTT.

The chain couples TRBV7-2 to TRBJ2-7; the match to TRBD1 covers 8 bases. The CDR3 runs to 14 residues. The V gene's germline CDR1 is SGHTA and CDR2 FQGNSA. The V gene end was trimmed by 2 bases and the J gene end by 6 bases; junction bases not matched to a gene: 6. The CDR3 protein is CASSLSGQGSEQYF. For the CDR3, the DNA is TGTGCCAGCAGCTTATCCGGACAGGGAAGCGAGCAGTACTTC.

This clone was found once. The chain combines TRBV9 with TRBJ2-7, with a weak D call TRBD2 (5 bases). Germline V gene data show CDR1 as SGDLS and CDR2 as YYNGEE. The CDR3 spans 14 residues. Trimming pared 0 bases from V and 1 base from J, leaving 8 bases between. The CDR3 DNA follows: TGTGCCAGCAGCGTAGACCCGGGATCCTACGAGCAGTACTTC. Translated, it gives CASSVDPGSYEQYF.

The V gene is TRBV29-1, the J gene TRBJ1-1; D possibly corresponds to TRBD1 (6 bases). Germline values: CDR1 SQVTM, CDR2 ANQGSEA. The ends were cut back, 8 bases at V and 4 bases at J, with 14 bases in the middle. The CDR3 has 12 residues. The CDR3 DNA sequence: TGCAGCACCCAGGGGTTCATCACTGAAGCTTTCTTT. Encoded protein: CSTQGFITEAFF.

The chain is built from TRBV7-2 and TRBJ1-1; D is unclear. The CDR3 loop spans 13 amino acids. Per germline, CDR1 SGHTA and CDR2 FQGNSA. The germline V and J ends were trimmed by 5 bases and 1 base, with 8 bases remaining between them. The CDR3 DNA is TGTGCCAGCAGCCAGGAGGGGAACACTGAAGCTTTCTTT. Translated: CASSQEGNTEAFF.

The CDR3 here is CAISESGGNQPQHF. The CDR3 nucleotides read TGTGCCATCAGTGAGTCGGGCGGGAATCAGCCCCAGCATTTT. The gene calls are TRBV10-3 and TRBJ1-5; D ambiguous. With 0 bases removed from V and 4 bases from J, the gap between germline ends came to 7 bases. Germline CDR1 reads ENHRY; CDR2 reads SYGVKD. The CDR3 consists of 14 residues.

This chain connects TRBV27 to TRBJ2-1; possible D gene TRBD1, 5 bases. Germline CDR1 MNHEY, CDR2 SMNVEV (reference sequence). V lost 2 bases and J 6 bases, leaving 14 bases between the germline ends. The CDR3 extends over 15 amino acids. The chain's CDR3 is CASSLGQGGGNEQFF. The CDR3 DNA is TGTGCCAGCAGTTTAGGCCAGGGCGGTGGCAATGAGCAGTTCTTC.

CDR3 amino acids: CASSAGTSSGANVLTF. The CDR3, as DNA: TGTGCCAGCAGCGCCGGGACATCGTCTGGGGCCAACGTCCTGACTTTC. V gene TRBV6-4 combines with J gene TRBJ2-6, with D possibly TRBD1 on 6 matching bases. Germline CDR1 is MRHNA and CDR2 is SNTAGT. The CDR3 sequence is 16 residues long. Deletions cut 6 bases from V and 1 base from J, with 13 bases between.

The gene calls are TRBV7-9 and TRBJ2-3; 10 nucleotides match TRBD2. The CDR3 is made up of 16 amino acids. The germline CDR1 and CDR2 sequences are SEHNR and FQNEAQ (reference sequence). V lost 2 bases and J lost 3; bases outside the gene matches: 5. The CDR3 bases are TGTGCCAGCAGCTTATATCTAGCGGGGGCTACAGATACGCAGTATTTT. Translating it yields CASSLYLAGATDTQYF.

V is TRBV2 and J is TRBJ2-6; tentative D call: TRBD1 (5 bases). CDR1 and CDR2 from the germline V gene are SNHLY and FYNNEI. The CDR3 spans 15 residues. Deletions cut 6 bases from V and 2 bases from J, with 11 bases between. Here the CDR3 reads CASRERGTGANVLTF. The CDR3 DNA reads TGTGCCAGCAGAGAAAGGGGTACTGGGGCCAACGTCCTGACTTTC.

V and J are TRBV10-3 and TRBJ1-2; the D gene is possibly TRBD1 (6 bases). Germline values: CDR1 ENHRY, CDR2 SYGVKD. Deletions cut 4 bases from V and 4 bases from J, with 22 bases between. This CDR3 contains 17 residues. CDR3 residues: CAISAGGAGAGAYGYTF. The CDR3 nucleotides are TGTGCCATCAGTGCGGGAGGAGCGGGCGCGGGGGCCTATGGCTACACCTTC.

The CDR3 DNA sequence: TGTGCCAGCAGCTTAGTCGGGACAGGGGGCTCCAAGTACTTC. This encodes CASSLVGTGGSKYF. The chain carries TRBV7-8 and TRBJ2-7; 12 positions agree with TRBD1. V lost 1 base to trimming and J lost 11 bases; unmatched junction nucleotides: 6. Germline V gene sequence: CDR1 SGHVS, CDR2 FQNEAQ. The CDR3 contains 14 residues. The full variable domain, with the rest looked up from reference TRBV7-8 and TRBJ2-7, is GAGVSQSPRYKVAKRGQDVALRCDPISGHVSLFWYQQALGQGPEFLTYFQNEAQLDKSGLPSDRFFAERPEGSVSTLKIQRTQQEDSAVYLCASSLVGTGGSKYFGPGTRLTVT.